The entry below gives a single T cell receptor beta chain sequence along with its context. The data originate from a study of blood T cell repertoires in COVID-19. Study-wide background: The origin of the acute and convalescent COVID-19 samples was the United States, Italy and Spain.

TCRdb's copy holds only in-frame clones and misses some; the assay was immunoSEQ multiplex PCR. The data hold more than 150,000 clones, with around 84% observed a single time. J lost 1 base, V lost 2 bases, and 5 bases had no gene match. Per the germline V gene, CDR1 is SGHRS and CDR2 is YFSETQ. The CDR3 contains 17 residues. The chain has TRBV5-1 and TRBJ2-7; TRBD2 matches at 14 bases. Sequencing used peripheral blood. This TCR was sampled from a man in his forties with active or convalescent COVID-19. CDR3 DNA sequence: TGCGCCAGCAGCTTATGGACTAGCGGGGGGACATCCTACGAGCAGTACTTC. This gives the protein CASSLWTSGGTSYEQYF.